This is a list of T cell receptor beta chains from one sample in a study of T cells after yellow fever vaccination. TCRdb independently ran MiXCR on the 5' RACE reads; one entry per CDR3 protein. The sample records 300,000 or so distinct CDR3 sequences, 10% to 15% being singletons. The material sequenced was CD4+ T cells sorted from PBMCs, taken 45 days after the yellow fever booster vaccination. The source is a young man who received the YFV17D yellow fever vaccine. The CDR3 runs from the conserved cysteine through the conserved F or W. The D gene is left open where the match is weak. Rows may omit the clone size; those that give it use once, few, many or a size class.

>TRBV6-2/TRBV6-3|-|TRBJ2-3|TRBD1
CASSYGGTGSTDTQYF
TGTGCCAGCAGCTATGGTGGGACAGGGAGCACAGATACGCAGTATTTT
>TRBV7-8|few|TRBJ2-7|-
CASSLGQGFYEQYF
TGTGCCAGCAGCTTGGGGCAAGGCTTTTACGAGCAGTACTTC
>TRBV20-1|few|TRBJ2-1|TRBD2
CSAREQGLAGVNEQFF
TGCAGTGCTAGAGAGCAGGGACTAGCGGGAGTCAATGAGCAGTTCTTC
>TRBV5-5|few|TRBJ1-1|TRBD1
CASSIIDGQVANTEAFF
TGTGCCAGCAGCATAATAGACGGACAGGTGGCGAACACTGAAGCTTTCTTT
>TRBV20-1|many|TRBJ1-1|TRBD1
CSVGQGTNTEAFF
TGCAGTGTGGGACAGGGGACGAACACTGAAGCTTTCTTT
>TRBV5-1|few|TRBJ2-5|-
CASSLWWILGARETQYF
TGCGCCAGCAGCTTGTGGTGGATCCTAGGGGCGCGGGAGACCCAGTACTTC
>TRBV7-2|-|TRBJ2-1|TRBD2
CASSLAGLAGGTPGFF
TGTGCCAGCAGCTTAGCGGGGCTAGCGGGAGGAACCCCCGGGTTCTTC
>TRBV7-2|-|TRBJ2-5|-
CASSADPSETQYF
TGTGCCAGCAGCGCAGATCCATCGGAGACCCAGTACTTC
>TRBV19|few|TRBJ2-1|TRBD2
CASSIASGANNEQFF
TGTGCCAGTAGTATTGCCAGCGGGGCTAACAATGAGCAGTTCTTC
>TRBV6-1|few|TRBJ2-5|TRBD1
CASSGTGGRWETQYF
TGTGCCAGCAGTGGGACAGGGGGCCGATGGGAGACCCAGTACTTC
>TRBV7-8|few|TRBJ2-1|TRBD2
CASSLGGTSGRFQNEQFF
TGTGCCAGCAGCTTAGGAGGGACTAGCGGGAGGTTTCAAAATGAGCAGTTCTTC
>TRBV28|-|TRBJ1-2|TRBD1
CASTTTGIEGYTF
TGTGCCAGCACCACGACAGGGATAGAGGGCTACACCTTC
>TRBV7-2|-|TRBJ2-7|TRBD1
CASRWTGGSYEQYF
TGTGCCAGCAGGTGGACAGGGGGCTCCTACGAGCAGTACTTC
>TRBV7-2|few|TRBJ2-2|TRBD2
CASSLTSGRVIGELFF
TGTGCCAGCAGCCTTACTAGCGGGAGAGTAATCGGGGAGCTGTTTTTT
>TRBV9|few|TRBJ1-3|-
CASSGHRRIRYF
TGTGCCAGCAGCGGTCACAGACGAATCCGTTATTTT
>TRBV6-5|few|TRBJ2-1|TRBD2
CASSYSPSGRYNEQSF
TGTGCCAGCAGTTACTCGCCTAGCGGGAGATACAATGAGCAGTCCTTC
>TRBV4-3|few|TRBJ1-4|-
CASSQGGRLTNEKLFF
TGCGCCAGCAGCCAGGGGGGGCGTTTAACTAATGAAAAACTGTTTTTT
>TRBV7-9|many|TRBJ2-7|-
CASSSTDSSYEQYF
TGTGCCAGCAGCTCCACGGACAGCTCCTACGAGCAGTACTTC
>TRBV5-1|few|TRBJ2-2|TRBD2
CASSAAGLGSGELFF
TGCGCCAGCAGCGCCGCGGGACTAGGTTCCGGGGAGCTGTTTTTT
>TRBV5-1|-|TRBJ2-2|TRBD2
CASSTSGRGTGELFF
TGCGCCAGCAGCACTAGCGGGAGAGGTACCGGGGAGCTGTTTTTT
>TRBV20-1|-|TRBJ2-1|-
CSAGESSNEQFF
TGCAGTGCTGGAGAGTCATCCAATGAGCAGTTCTTC
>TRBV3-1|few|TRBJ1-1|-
CASSHYMLGQEAFF
TGTGCCAGCAGCCATTACATGCTGGGACAAGAAGCTTTCTTT
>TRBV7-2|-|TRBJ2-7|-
CASSPRPGHYEQYF
TGTGCCAGCAGCCCGAGGCCAGGGCACTACGAGCAGTACTTC
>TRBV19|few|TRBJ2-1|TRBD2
CASSMSGLAGTNEQFF
TGTGCCAGTAGTATGAGCGGACTAGCGGGTACCAATGAGCAGTTCTTC